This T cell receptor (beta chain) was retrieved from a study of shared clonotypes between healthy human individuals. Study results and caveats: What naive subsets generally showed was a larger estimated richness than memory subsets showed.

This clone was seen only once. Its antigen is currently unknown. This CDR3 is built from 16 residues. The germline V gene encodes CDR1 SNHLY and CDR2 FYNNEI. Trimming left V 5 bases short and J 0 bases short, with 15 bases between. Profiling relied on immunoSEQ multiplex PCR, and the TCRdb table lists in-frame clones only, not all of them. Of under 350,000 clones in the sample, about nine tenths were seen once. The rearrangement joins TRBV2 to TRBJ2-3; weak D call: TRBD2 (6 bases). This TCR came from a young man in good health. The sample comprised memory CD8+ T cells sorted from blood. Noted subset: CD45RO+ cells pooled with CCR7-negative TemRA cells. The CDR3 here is CASSPRDGFSTDTQYF. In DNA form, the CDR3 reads TGTGCCAGCAGTCCGCGGGACGGGTTCAGCACAGATACGCAGTATTTT. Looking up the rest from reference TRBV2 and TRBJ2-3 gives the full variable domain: EPEVTQTPSHQVTQMGQEVILRCVPISNHLYFYWYRQILGQKVEFLVSFYNNEISEKSEIFDDQFSVERPDGSNFTLKIRSTKLEDSAMYFCASSPRDGFSTDTQYFGPGTRLTVL.